This entry concerns a single T cell receptor beta chain. Authors' data handling: Scientists estimated how many nucleated cells there were by amplifying reference gene primers. Clones were read by immunoSEQ multiplex PCR, and TCRdb kept only the in-frame ones, dropping some. Clone size and V and J calls were adopted from that table, with D and trimming inferred from the DNA. The data hold under 250,000 clones, with 70% to 90% observed a single time. The V end was cut by 4 bases, the J end by 0 bases, with 13 bases between. Germline V lookup: CDR1 SGHDT, CDR2 YYEEEE. The CDR3 extends over 15 amino acids. The data derive from a study of blood T cell repertoires in COVID-19. Across the whole study: The United States, Italy and Spain provided the acute and convalescent COVID-19 samples. The analysed material was cDNA or gDNA that came from T cells, B-cell-depleted T cells, or PBMCs.

The chain has TRBV5-6 and TRBJ1-1, with TRBD1 as a possible D gene (6 bases). Sequenced: peripheral blood. The origin of this receptor is a man aged 18 to 30 with active or convalescent COVID-19. The CDR3, as DNA: TGTGCCAGCAGCGGGGCCACAGGGTTGAACACTGAAGCTTTCTTT. It encodes CASSGATGLNTEAFF.